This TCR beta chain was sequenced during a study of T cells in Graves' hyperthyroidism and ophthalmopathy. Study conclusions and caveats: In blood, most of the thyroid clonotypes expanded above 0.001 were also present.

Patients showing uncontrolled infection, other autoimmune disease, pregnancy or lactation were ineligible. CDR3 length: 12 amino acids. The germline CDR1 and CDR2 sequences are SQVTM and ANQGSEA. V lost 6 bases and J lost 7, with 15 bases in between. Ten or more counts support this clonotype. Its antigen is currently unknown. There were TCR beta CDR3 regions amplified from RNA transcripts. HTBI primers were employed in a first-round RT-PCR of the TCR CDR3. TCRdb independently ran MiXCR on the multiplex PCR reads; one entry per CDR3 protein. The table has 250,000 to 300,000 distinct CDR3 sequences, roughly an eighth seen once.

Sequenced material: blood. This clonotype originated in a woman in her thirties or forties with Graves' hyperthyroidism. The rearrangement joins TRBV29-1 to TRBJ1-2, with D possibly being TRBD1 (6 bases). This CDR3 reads CSVSPGAGGYTF. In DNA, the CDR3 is TGCAGCGTCTCTCCGGGGGCGGGTGGCTACACCTTC.